Shown below are 13 T cell receptor beta chains from a single sample sequenced in a study of early T cells in non-severe SARS-CoV-2 infection. TCRdb redid the calling of the 5' RACE reads with MiXCR, one entry per CDR3 protein. The sample holds about 34,000 distinct CDR3 sequences, 5.7% seen once. Sequenced sample: whole blood. The origin of the receptors is an adult who was a healthcare worker with PCR-confirmed SARS-CoV-2 infection or an uninfected control (not recorded which).

This clonotype was counted between two and nine times. The chain is built from TRBV7-9 and TRBJ1-4; D gene ambiguous. This CDR3 is 15 amino acids long. Germline V gene sequence: CDR1 SEHNR, CDR2 FQNEAQ (reference sequence). Trimming took off 5 bases at V and 5 bases at J, with 15 bases between the two ends. CDR3 protein: CASSDEGSENEKLFF. In nucleotides, the CDR3 is TGTGCCAGCAGCGACGAGGGCAGCGAGAATGAAAAACTGTTTTTT.

This clonotype was seen a handful of times. The chain recombines TRBV4-2 with TRBJ1-1, with 7 bases aligning to TRBD1. V was clipped by 3 bases and J by 7 bases; unmatched bases: 2. The germline V gene encodes CDR1 LGHNA and CDR2 YNFKEQ. CDR3 length equals 12 residues. The CDR3 coding sequence is TGTGCCAGCAGCCAGGGGGACAGTGAAGCTTTCTTT. As protein: CASSQGDSEAFF.

This sequence joins TRBV27 and TRBJ2-3, with 10 nucleotides matching TRBD2. Trimming at V came to 6 bases and at J to 0 bases, leaving 0 bases not matched to a gene. Per the germline V gene, CDR1 is MNHEY and CDR2 is SMNVEV (reference sequence). This CDR3 spans 14 amino acids. The CDR3 reads CASRGLASTDTQYF. In DNA, the CDR3 is TGTGCCAGCAGGGGACTAGCGAGCACAGATACGCAGTATTTT.

This chain uses TRBV20-1 with TRBJ2-7, with a weak D call TRBD2 (5 bases). This CDR3 comprises 14 residues. V lost 0 bases and J lost 2, with 11 bases in between. CDR1 DFQATT and CDR2 SNEGSKA come from the germline V gene (reference sequence). The CDR3 DNA follows: TGCAGTGCTAGAGATCCTAGCCTCCCCTACGAGCAGTACTTC. This sequence encodes CSARDPSLPYEQYF.

Many counts were recorded for this clonotype. The chain links TRBV7-8 to TRBJ2-3, with 10 positions matching TRBD1. Germline V lookup: CDR1 SGHVS, CDR2 FQNEAQ. V lost 3 bases and J lost 4; bases outside the gene matches: 1. The CDR3 contains 14 residues. CDR3 loop: CASSFGTGADTQYF. The CDR3 DNA is TGTGCCAGCAGCTTCGGGACAGGGGCAGATACGCAGTATTTT.

The J gene is TRBJ1-5, the V gene TRBV14; D not certain. This CDR3 comprises 13 residues. Looked up from germline, CDR1 is SGHDN and CDR2 is FVKESK. V lost 0 bases, J lost 7 bases, and 7 bases lay in between. The CDR3 loop is CASSQDQWQPQHF. The DNA for the CDR3 is TGTGCCAGCAGCCAAGATCAGTGGCAGCCCCAGCATTTT. Complete variable domain (other parts from reference TRBV14 and TRBJ1-5): EAGVTQFPSHSVIEKGQTVTLRCDPISGHDNLYWYRRVMGKEIKFLLHFVKESKQDESGMPNNRFLAERTGGTYSTLKVQPAELEDSGVYFCASSQDQWQPQHFGDGTRLSIL.

This clonotype was counted ten times or more. The CDR3 DNA sequence: TGTGCCAGCAGCTCAAGGGGGGGGTTCACAGATACGCAGTATTTT. Translation: CASSSRGGFTDTQYF. V usage is TRBV12-3 or TRBV12-4 and J usage is TRBJ2-3; possibly TRBD2 for D (7 bases). Trimming removed 6 bases at V and 2 bases at J, with 15 bases between. The CDR3 contains 15 residues.

In its sample, this clonotype was seen many times. V gene TRBV9 combines with J gene TRBJ2-3; 9 bases map to TRBD2. V shed 4 bases and J 1 base; nucleotides not matched to a gene: 10. In germline, CDR1 is SGDLS, CDR2 YYNGEE. The CDR3 loop spans 17 amino acids. The CDR3 loop reads CASSHILAGAGTDTQYF. CDR3 coding DNA: TGTGCCAGCAGCCATATTTTAGCGGGAGCGGGCACAGATACGCAGTATTTT.

This clonotype was counted ten times or more. The chain is built from TRBV20-1 and TRBJ2-7; possibly TRBD2 for D (5 bases). Per the germline V gene, CDR1 is DFQATT and CDR2 is SNEGSKA (reference sequence). Trimming removed 3 bases at V and 7 bases at J, with 13 bases between. The CDR3 length is 12 residues. CDR3: CSASPMGREQYF. As DNA, the CDR3 is TGCAGTGCTAGCCCCATGGGGAGAGAGCAGTACTTC.

This clonotype was observed many times. J is TRBJ2-5 and V is TRBV12-3 or TRBV12-4; 9 nucleotides line up with TRBD1. This CDR3 has 14 residues. V shed 6 bases and J 2 bases; nucleotides not matched to a gene: 4. CDR3 nucleotides: TGTGCCAGCAGCACAGACAGGGGGCAAGAGACCCAGTACTTC. This codes for CASSTDRGQETQYF.

The rearrangement joins TRBV12-3 or TRBV12-4 to TRBJ1-1; unclear D gene. V lost 2 bases and J 8 bases, leaving 6 bases between the germline ends. The CDR3 has 11 amino acids. Here the CDR3 reads CASSLREEAFF. CDR3 DNA sequence: TGTGCCAGCAGTTTACGTGAAGAAGCTTTCTTT.

This clonotype was seen repeatedly, ten times or more. Written as DNA, the CDR3 is TGTGCCAGCAGTACGACAGGGGAAGGGGCTAATGAAAAACTGTTTTTT. Its protein is CASSTTGEGANEKLFF. The V and J genes are TRBV27 and TRBJ1-4; 8 bases map to TRBD1. This CDR3 is 16 amino acids long. CDR1 and CDR2 (germline): MNHEY, SMNVEV (reference sequence). The V gene end was trimmed by 5 bases and the J gene end by 3 bases; junction bases not matched to a gene: 8.

This clonotype was counted many times. This chain joins TRBV11-2 and TRBJ2-3; D unclear. This CDR3 comprises 15 residues. Per germline, CDR1 SGHAT and CDR2 FQNNGV. The germline V and J ends were trimmed by 5 bases and 6 bases, with 18 bases remaining between them. DNA of the CDR3: TGTGCCAGCAGCATAATGCCCTCCCCATGGGATACGCAGTATTTT. Its translation: CASSIMPSPWDTQYF.